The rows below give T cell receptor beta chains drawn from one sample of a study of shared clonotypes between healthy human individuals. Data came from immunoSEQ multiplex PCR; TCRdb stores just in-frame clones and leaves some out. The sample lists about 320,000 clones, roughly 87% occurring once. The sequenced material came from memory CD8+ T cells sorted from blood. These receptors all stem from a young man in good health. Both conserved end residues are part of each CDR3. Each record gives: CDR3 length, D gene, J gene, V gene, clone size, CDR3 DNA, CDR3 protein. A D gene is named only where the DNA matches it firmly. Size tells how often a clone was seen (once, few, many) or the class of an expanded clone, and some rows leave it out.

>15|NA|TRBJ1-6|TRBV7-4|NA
TGTGCCAGCAGTAGTGAGGAACCGAGAAATTCACCCCTCCACTTT
CASSSEEPRNSPLHF
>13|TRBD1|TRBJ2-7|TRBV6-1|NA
TGTGCCAGCACCACACAGGGGGACTACGAGCAGTACTTC
CASTTQGDYEQYF
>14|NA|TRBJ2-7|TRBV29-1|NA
TGCAGCGTTGAAGATCTTGGCAGGGGCTACGAGCAGTACTTC
CSVEDLGRGYEQYF
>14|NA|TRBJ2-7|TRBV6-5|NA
TGTGCCAGCAGTTACGTAAACGGTGCCTACGAGCAGTACTTC
CASSYVNGAYEQYF
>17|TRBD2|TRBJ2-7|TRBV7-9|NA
TGTGCCAGCAGCTTAGGCGGACTAGCGGGACTCTCCTACGAGCAGTACTTC
CASSLGGLAGLSYEQYF
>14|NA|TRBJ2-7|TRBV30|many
TGTGCCTGGAGTGGGGCTCAAGGGGTCTACGAGCAGTACTTC
CAWSGAQGVYEQYF
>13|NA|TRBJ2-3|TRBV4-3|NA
TGCGCCAGCAGCCAAGATTCAGTGGATACGCAGTATTTT
CASSQDSVDTQYF
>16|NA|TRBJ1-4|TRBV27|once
TGTGCCAGCAGTTCAGGGCGGGGGGCGACTAATGAAAAACTGTTTTTT
CASSSGRGATNEKLFF
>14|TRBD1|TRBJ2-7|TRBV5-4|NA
TGTGCCAGCAGCCCTCCGGACAGGGACCACGAGCAGTACTTC
CASSPPDRDHEQYF
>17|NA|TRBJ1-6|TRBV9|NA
TGTGCCAGCAGCGTAGGGCGTGGGACACTTAATAATTCACCCCTCCACTTT
CASSVGRGTLNNSPLHF
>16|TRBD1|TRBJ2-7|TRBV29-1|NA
TGCAGCGTTGAAGAGGCCGGGACAGGGAACCTCTACGAGCAGTACTTC
CSVEEAGTGNLYEQYF
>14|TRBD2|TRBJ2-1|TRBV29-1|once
TGCAGCGTTGAAGGACTAGCGACATACAATGAGCAGTTCTTC
CSVEGLATYNEQFF
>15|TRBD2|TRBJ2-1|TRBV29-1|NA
TGCAGCGCCAGCTTACTAGCGGGAGTTGGCAATGAGCAGTTCTTC
CSASLLAGVGNEQFF
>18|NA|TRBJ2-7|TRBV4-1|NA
TGCGCCAGCAGCCAAGATACGACGGGGGTGGTAGGGCACTACGAGCAGTACTTC
CASSQDTTGVVGHYEQYF
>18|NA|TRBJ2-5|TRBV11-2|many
TGTGCCAGCAGCTTAGATCGAGGGTCCAGGGACCCCCGGGAGACCCAGTACTTC
CASSLDRGSRDPRETQYF
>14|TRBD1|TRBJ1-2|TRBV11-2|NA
TGTGCCAGCAGCCTGGACAGGGAGGACTATGGCTACACCTTC
CASSLDREDYGYTF
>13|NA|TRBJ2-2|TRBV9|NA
TGTGCCAGCAGCGTAGGAGGGACCGGGGAGCTGTTTTTT
CASSVGGTGELFF
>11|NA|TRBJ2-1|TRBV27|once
TGTGCCAGCAGTATCAACAATGAGCAGTTCTTC
CASSINNEQFF
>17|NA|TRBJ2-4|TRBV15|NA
TGTGCCACCAGCAGAGCGTCAGGGGACGTAGCCAAAAACATTCAGTACTTC
CATSRASGDVAKNIQYF
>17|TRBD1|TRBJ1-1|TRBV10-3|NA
TGTGCCATCAGTGAGTCGAGCGGACAGGGGTTGGAGAGTGAAGCTTTCTTT
CAISESSGQGLESEAFF
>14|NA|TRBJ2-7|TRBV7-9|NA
TGTGCCAGCAGCTTTTATGACGATCCCTACGAGCAGTACTTC
CASSFYDDPYEQYF
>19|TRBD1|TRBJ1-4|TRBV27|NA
TGTGCCAGCAGTTTATCGATCCCGACAGGGGAAGGAACTAATGAAAAACTGTTTTTT
CASSLSIPTGEGTNEKLFF
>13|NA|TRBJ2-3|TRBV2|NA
TGTGCCAGCAGTGGTCTGGACAAAGATACGCAGTATTTT
CASSGLDKDTQYF
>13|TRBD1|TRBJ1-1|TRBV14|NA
TGTGCCAGCACGGGAGCAGGGGGCACTGAAGCTTTCTTT
CASTGAGGTEAFF
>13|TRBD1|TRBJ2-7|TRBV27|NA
TGTGCCAGCAACGGACAGGGTACCTACGAGCAGTACTTC
CASNGQGTYEQYF
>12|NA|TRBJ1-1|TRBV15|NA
TGTGCCACCAGCGCTATCAACACTGAAGCTTTCTTT
CATSAINTEAFF
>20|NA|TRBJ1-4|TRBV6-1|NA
TGTGCCAGCAGTGAATACCCGCTCTTCGATTTTACTGCAACTAATGAAAAACTGTTTTTT
CASSEYPLFDFTATNEKLFF
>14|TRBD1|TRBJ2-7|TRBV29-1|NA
TGCAGCGTTGAAGGGGACAGGGGGCTTTACGAGCAGTACTTC
CSVEGDRGLYEQYF
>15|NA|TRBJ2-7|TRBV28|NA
TGTGCCAGCAGTTCTAGGGCAACGAGCTCCTACGAGCAGTACTTC
CASSSRATSSYEQYF
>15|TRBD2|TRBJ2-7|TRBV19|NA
TGTGCCAGTAGTATAGAAACTAGCGGAGCTTACGAGCAGTACTTC
CASSIETSGAYEQYF
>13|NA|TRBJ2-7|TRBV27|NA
TGTGCCAGCAGTTTATCTCTTTGGGAGGAGCAGTACTTC
CASSLSLWEEQYF
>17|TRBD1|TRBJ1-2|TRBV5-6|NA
TGTGCCAGCAGACGGTACAGGGGTCTCCTCGCTCTCTATGGCTACACCTTC
CASRRYRGLLALYGYTF
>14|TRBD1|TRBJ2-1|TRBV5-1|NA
TGCGCCAGCAGAGACAGGGGCGATTACAATGAGCAGTTCTTC
CASRDRGDYNEQFF
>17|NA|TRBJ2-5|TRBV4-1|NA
TGCGCCAGCAGCCAACCCGGAGCGGTCCCCGAACAAGAGACCCAGTACTTC
CASSQPGAVPEQETQYF
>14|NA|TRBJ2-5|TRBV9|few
TGTGCCAGCAACCGAAAGGGCCGCCAAGAGACCCAGTACTTC
CASNRKGRQETQYF
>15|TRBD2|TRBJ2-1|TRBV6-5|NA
TGTGCCAGCAGTTACGCGGGAGGGCCTAGGAATGAGCAGTTCTTC
CASSYAGGPRNEQFF
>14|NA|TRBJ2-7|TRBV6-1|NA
TGTGCCAGCAGTGAAGGTGGTTTTCCCTACGAGCAGTACTTC
CASSEGGFPYEQYF
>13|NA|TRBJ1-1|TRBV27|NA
TGTGCCAGCAGTTTATATTGGGGTACTGAAGCTTTCTTT
CASSLYWGTEAFF
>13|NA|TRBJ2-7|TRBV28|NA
TGTGCCAGCAGTTCGGGCCCCGTACCCGAGCAGTACTTC
CASSSGPVPEQYF
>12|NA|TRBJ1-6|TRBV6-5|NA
TGTGCCAGCACTACGACCGAGTCACCCCTCCACTTT
CASTTTESPLHF